The following is a TCR beta chain sequence with its context. These data are taken from a study of T cell responses to AZD1222 COVID-19 vaccine. Germline CDR1 is KGHSH and CDR2 is LQKENI. CDR3 length: 15 residues. The V end lost 2 bases, the J end lost 3 bases, and 10 bases lay between the germline ends. The method was immunoSEQ multiplex PCR; TCRdb's version includes in-frame clones alone and lacks a portion of them. The sample lists 90,000 to 120,000 clones; more than 75% were seen once. This sequence originates from an adult in good health. This chain connects TRBV18 to TRBJ2-2; possibly TRBD1 or TRBD2 for D (6 bases each). The sequencing used peripheral blood, collected on day 0 of AZD1222 vaccination. CDR3 nucleotide sequence: TGTGCCAGCTCACCAAGGGGGGCGGACACCGGGGAGCTGTTTTTT. It is translated as CASSPRGADTGELFF.